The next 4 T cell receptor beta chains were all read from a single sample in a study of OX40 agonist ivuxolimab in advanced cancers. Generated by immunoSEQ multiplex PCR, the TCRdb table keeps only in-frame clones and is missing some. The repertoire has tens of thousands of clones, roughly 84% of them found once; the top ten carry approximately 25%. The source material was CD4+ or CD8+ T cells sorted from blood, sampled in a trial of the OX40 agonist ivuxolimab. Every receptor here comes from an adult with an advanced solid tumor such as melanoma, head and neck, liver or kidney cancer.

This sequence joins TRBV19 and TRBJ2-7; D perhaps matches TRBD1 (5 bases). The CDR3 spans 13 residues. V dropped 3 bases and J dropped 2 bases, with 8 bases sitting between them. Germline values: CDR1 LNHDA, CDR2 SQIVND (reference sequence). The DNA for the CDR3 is TGTGCCAGTAGTATGTCGACAGCCTACGAGCAGTACTTC. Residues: CASSMSTAYEQYF.

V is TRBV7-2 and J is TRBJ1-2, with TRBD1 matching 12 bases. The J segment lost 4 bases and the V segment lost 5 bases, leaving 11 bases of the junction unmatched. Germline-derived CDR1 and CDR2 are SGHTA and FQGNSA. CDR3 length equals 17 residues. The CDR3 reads CASSAAPGTGGVYGYTF. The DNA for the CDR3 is TGTGCCAGCAGCGCAGCCCCCGGGACAGGGGGCGTCTATGGCTACACCTTC. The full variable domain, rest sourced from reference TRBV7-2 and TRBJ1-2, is GAGVSQSPSNKVTEKGKDVELRCDPISGHTALYWYRQSLGQGLEFLIYFQGNSAPDKSGLPSDRFSAERTGGSVSTLTIQRTQQEDSAVYLCASSAAPGTGGVYGYTFGSGTRLTVV.

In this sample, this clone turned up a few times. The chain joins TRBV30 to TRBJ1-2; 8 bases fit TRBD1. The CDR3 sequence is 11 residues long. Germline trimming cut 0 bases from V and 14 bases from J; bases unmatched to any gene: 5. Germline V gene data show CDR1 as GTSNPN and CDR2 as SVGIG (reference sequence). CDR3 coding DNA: TGTGCCTGGAGTGTACTTTGGACAGGGACCTTC. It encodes CAWSVLWTGTF.

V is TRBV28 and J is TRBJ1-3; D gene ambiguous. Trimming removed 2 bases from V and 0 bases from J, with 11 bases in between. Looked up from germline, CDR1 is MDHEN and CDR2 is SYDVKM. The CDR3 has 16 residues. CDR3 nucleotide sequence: TGTGCCAGCAGTTTAGATTGGGCCAGCTCTGGAAACACCATATATTTT. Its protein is CASSLDWASSGNTIYF.